One T cell receptor beta chain is described in this entry. Its specificity is unknown. The J segment lost 2 bases and the V segment lost 3 bases, leaving 3 bases of the junction unmatched. The length of the CDR3 is 15 residues. Germline V gene data show CDR1 as SGHRS and CDR2 as YFSETQ. These data originate in a study of cytomegalovirus exposure and HLA in healthy donors. Points from the study as a whole: Near-uniform donor sequencing depth was presumed by presence/absence analyses.

13 Jbeta primers and 60 Vbeta primers were used for the PCR. Here immunoSEQ multiplex PCR was the method, and the copy in TCRdb shows in-frame clones only, minus some. The sample contains about 110,000 clones, more than 65% of which appear only once. The rearrangement links TRBV5-1 to TRBJ1-3, with TRBD1 matching 9 bases. The source material was PBMCs. The sequence was collected from a woman aged 25 to 39 in good health and CMV-seronegative. The CDR3 nucleotides read TGCGCCAGCAGCTCCCGGGACAGGGCTGGAAACACCATATATTTT. It specifies CASSSRDRAGNTIYF. The full variable domain, its missing parts supplied by reference TRBV5-1 and TRBJ1-3, is KAGVTQTPRYLIKTRGQQVTLSCSPISGHRSVSWYQQTPGQGLQFLFEYFSETQRNKGNFPGRFSGRQFSNSRSEMNVSTLELGDSALYLCASSSRDRAGNTIYFGEGSWLTVV.